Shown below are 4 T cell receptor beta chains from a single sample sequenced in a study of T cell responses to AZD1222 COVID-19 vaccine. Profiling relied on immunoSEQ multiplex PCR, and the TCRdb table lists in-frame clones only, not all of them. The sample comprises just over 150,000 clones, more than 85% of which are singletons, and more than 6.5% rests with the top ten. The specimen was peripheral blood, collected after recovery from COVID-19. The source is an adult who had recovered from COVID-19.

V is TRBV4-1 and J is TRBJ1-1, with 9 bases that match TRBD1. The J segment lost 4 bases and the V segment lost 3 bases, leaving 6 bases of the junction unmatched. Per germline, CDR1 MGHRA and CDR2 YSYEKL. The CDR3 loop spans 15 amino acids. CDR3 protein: CASSQLQGARTEAFF. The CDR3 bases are TGCGCCAGCAGCCAGCTACAGGGGGCCCGCACTGAAGCTTTCTTT.

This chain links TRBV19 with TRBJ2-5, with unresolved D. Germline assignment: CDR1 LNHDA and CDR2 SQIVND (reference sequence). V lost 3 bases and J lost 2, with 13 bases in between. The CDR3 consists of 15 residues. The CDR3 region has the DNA TGTGCCAGTAGTATCTCAGGCGCTATTCAAGAGACCCAGTACTTC. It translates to CASSISGAIQETQYF.

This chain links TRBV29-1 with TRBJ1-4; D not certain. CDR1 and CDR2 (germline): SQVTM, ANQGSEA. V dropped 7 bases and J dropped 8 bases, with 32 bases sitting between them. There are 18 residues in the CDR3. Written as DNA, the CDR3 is TGCAGCGCCGTGGACGGTACAGCGAGTGTACCGGATAGAGAAAAACTGTTTTTT. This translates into CSAVDGTASVPDREKLFF.

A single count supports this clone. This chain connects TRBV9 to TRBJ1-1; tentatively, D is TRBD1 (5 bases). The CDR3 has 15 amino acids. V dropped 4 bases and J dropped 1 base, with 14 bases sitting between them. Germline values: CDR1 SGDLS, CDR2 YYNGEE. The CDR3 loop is CASSPEGQPNTEAFF. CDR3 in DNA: TGTGCCAGCAGCCCAGAGGGGCAGCCGAACACTGAAGCTTTCTTT.